Each of the 20 T cell receptor beta chains below was sequenced from the same sample in a study of blood T cells in healthy people across ages. Together with a sample-barcoded 5' primer, a J-beta primer mix was included in a second PCR lasting roughly 6 to 12 cycles. One entry per CDR3 protein, called by TCRdb with MiXCR from the 5' RACE reads. The sample contains roughly 1,500,000 distinct CDR3 sequences, around two fifths of which appear only once. The sample comprised blood. Receptor source: a woman aged 18-29 years in good health.

This rearrangement joins TRBV2 to TRBJ2-3; 7 bases align to TRBD2. Losses at the gene ends were 9 bases for V and 3 bases for J; bases not matched to a gene: 12. CDR1 is SNHLY and CDR2 is FYNNEI in the germline V gene. CDR3 length: 15 residues. The CDR3 spells CASSPGAGVTDTQYF. DNA of the CDR3: TGTGCCAGTTCCCCTGGTGCGGGAGTTACAGATACGCAGTATTTT.

This rearrangement joins TRBV4-1 to TRBJ2-7, with 9 bases fitting TRBD2. Trimming took 3 bases from V and 3 from J; bases not matched to a gene: 6. Germline V gives CDR1 MGHRA, CDR2 YSYEKL. The CDR3 totals 15 residues. The CDR3 DNA is TGCGCCAGCAGCCAGATCCTTAGCGGGAGCTACGAGCAGTACTTC. The encoded protein is CASSQILSGSYEQYF.

The V gene is TRBV20-1, the J gene TRBJ2-5; perhaps TRBD2 as D (6 bases). The DNA end is a closer match to TRBJ2-7, so the J assignment may be wrong. Germline V gene lookup returns CDR1 DFQATT and CDR2 SNEGSKA (reference sequence). CDR3 size: 14 residues. DNA for the CDR3: TGCAGTGCTAGAGCCCGGGGCGGGACTTACGAGCAGTACTTC. Encoded protein: CSARARGGTYEQYF.

This clonotype was seen a few times. The chain recombines TRBV6-4 with TRBJ2-3, with 10 bases fitting TRBD2. Trimming took 0 bases from V and 0 from J; bases not matched to a gene: 9. The germline V gene encodes CDR1 MRHNA and CDR2 SNTAGT. The CDR3 extends over 19 amino acids. The CDR3, as DNA: TGTGCCAGCAGTGACTCTTGGAGCGGGAGGGCAGCTAGCACAGATACGCAGTATTTT. Translated: CASSDSWSGRAASTDTQYF.

The chain is built from TRBV12-3 or TRBV12-4 and TRBJ2-3; D is unclear. The CDR3 runs to 14 residues. V gave up 5 bases and J gave up 5 bases, with 14 bases separating them. The CDR3 DNA follows: TGTGCCAGCAGTACCGGGCCTAGGTTAGATACGCAGTATTTT. Encoded protein: CASSTGPRLDTQYF.

The table lists this clonotype with a few counts. The chain uses TRBV3-1 and TRBJ2-1; D is uncertain. CDR1 is LGHDT, CDR2 YNNKEL, per germline (reference sequence). With 4 bases removed from V and 7 bases from J, the gap between germline ends came to 14 bases. The CDR3 runs to 14 residues. CDR3 coding DNA: TGTGCCAGCAGCCGTAACGAGAGGTCAAATGAGCAGTTCTTC. Translating gives CASSRNERSNEQFF.

The V and J genes are TRBV5-1 and TRBJ2-2; possible D gene TRBD2, 6 bases. CDR3 size: 15 residues. Germline lookup yields CDR1 SGHRS and CDR2 YFSETQ. Trimming left V 1 base short and J 4 bases short, with 11 bases between. CDR3 sequence: CASSLPLAPTGELFF. The CDR3 bases are TGCGCCAGCAGCTTGCCCCTAGCGCCCACCGGGGAGCTGTTTTTT.

This rearrangement joins TRBV7-9 to TRBJ2-2; weak D call: TRBD2 (6 bases). The germline V gene encodes CDR1 SEHNR and CDR2 FQNEAQ (reference sequence). The V end lost 2 bases, the J end lost 0 bases, and 7 bases lay between the germline ends. This CDR3 has 15 residues. This CDR3 is CASSLWGANTGELFF. The DNA for the CDR3 is TGTGCCAGCAGCTTATGGGGGGCGAACACCGGGGAGCTGTTTTTT.

The chain employs TRBV12-3 or TRBV12-4 and TRBJ1-1; 8 bases match TRBD1. After removal of 6 bases from V and 5 bases from J, the junction contained 8 bases not matched to a gene. The CDR3 has 14 residues. CDR3 in DNA: TGTGCCAGCAGCCGCTGGACAGGGCGGACTGAAGCTTTCTTT. This translates into CASSRWTGRTEAFF.

This clonotype was seen a few times. The chain has TRBV4-1 and TRBJ2-1; D perhaps matches TRBD2 (6 bases). Deletions cut 0 bases from V and 0 bases from J, with 12 bases between. Germline CDR1 is MGHRA and CDR2 is YSYEKL. The CDR3 has 17 residues. The CDR3 DNA reads TGCGCCAGCAGCCAAGAGGGGACTTCCGTCTCCTACAATGAGCAGTTCTTC. Translation gives CASSQEGTSVSYNEQFF.

The CDR3 is CASSFPDRSSYNEQFF. CDR3 coding DNA: TGCGCCAGCAGCTTTCCCGACAGGTCCTCCTACAATGAGCAGTTCTTC. J is TRBJ2-1 and V is TRBV5-1; TRBD1 is a possible D gene (6 bases). Germline V CDR1 and CDR2: SGHRS, YFSETQ. The CDR3 is 16 residues long. V was trimmed by 2 bases and J by 0 bases, leaving 12 bases between them.

The rearrangement links TRBV21-1 to TRBJ2-1; the D call of TRBD2 is as the table states it, not checked on the DNA. TRBV21-1 is a known pseudogene. This CDR3 has 13 amino acids. The DNA for the CDR3 is TGTGCCAAGACTAGCGGGAGGGTTAATGAGCAGTTCTTC. It is translated as CAKTSGRVNEQFF.

The chain joins TRBV7-2 to TRBJ2-1, with 12 bases matching TRBD2. The CDR3 spans 18 residues. V lost 5 bases, J lost 4 bases, and 12 bases stayed unmatched. The germline V gene has CDR1 SGHTA and CDR2 FQGNSA. The CDR3 sequence: CASSPGRTSGNRYNEQFF. The CDR3, as DNA: TGTGCCAGCAGCCCGGGGAGGACTAGCGGGAATAGGTACAATGAGCAGTTCTTC.

This clonotype has ten or more counts. The rearrangement links TRBV5-1 to TRBJ1-2; 8 nucleotides match TRBD1. This CDR3 has 13 residues. The germline CDR1 and CDR2 sequences are SGHRS and YFSETQ. Trimming cost V 4 bases and J 6 bases; bases outside gene matches: 5. As DNA, the CDR3 is TGCGCCAGCAGCCCGACAGGGGAGAATGGCTACACCTTC. Its protein product is CASSPTGENGYTF.

This clonotype was found a few times. The rearrangement links TRBV7-8 to TRBJ2-7; TRBD2 aligns across 10 bases. The CDR3 length is 21 residues. V lost 7 bases to trimming and J lost 0 bases; unmatched junction nucleotides: 24. Germline V gene lookup returns CDR1 SGHVS and CDR2 FQNEAQ. CDR3 coding DNA: TGTGCCAGCAATGGAAGGACCACTAGCGGGAAAACTAATGCCTTCTCCTACGAGCAGTACTTC. It translates to CASNGRTTSGKTNAFSYEQYF.

J is TRBJ2-7 and V is TRBV29-1, with a tentative D call TRBD1 (5 bases). Germline V gene lookup returns CDR1 SQVTM and CDR2 ANQGSEA. This CDR3 contains 11 residues. Trimming shortened V by 7 bases and J by 4 bases, and 11 bases separated the two germline ends. As DNA, the CDR3 is TGCAGCGGTTGCAGGGATTACGAGCAGTACTTC. It specifies CSGCRDYEQYF.

This clonotype was seen only a few times. The chain carries TRBV4-1 and TRBJ2-2; no firm D call. Germline values: CDR1 MGHRA, CDR2 YSYEKL. V shed 2 bases and J shed 2 bases, with 15 bases lying between them. The CDR3 is made up of 17 amino acids. The CDR3 is CASSQSNQQTNTGELFF. For the CDR3, the DNA is TGCGCCAGCAGCCAATCGAACCAACAAACAAACACCGGGGAGCTGTTTTTT.

The J gene is TRBJ2-7, the V gene TRBV2; TRBD1 or TRBD2 may be the D gene (7 bases each). There are 14 residues in the CDR3. Germline V CDR1 and CDR2: SNHLY, FYNNEI. V lost 8 bases and J lost 3, with 17 bases in between. In DNA form, the CDR3 reads TGTGCCAGCGGGGGGGACAGTGCGTTCTACGAGCAGTACTTC. It is translated as CASGGDSAFYEQYF.

Only a few counts were recorded for this clonotype. This chain links TRBV2 with TRBJ2-1; 8 positions match TRBD2. The DNA matches TRBJ2-7 better at its end, which makes the J call doubtful. Germline V gene lookup returns CDR1 SNHLY and CDR2 FYNNEI. The CDR3 covers 15 residues. The CDR3 here is CASSGRLASYNEQYF. As DNA, the CDR3 is TGTGCCAGCAGTGGCCGACTAGCGTCCTACAATGAGCAGTACTTC.

V usage is TRBV5-1 and J usage is TRBJ2-1; weak D call: TRBD2 (5 bases). V was trimmed by 0 bases and J by 9 bases, leaving 22 bases between them. CDR1 is SGHRS and CDR2 is YFSETQ in the germline V gene. CDR3 length: 17 amino acids. The CDR3 reads CASSLVRTLFLNGEQFF. The CDR3 DNA reads as TGCGCCAGCAGCTTGGTTCGGACTCTTTTCCTGAACGGTGAGCAGTTCTTC.